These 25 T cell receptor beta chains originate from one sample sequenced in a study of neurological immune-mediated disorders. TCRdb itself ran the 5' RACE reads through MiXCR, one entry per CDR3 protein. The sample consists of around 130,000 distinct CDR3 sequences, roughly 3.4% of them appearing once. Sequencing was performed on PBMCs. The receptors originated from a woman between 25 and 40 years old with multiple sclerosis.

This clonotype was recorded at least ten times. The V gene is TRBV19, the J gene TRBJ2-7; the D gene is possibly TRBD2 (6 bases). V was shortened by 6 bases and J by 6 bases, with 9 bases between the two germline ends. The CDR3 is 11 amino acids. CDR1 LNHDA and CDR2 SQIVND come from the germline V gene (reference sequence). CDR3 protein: CASSIGGEQYF. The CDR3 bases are TGTGCCAGTAGCATCGGGGGCGAGCAGTACTTC.

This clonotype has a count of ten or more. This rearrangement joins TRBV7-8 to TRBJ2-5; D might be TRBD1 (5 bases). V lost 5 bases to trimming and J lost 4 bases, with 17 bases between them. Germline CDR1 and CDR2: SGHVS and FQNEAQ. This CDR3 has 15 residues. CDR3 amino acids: CASSPRTDSAETQYF. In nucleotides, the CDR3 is TGTGCCAGCAGCCCGAGGACCGACAGTGCAGAGACCCAGTACTTC.

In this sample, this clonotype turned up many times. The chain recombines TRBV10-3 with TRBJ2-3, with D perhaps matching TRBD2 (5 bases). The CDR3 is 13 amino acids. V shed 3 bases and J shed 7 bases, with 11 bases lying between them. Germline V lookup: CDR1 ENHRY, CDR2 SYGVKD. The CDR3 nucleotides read TGTGCCATCAGTGACCCCCCGGGGTATACGCAGTATTTT. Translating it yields CAISDPPGYTQYF.

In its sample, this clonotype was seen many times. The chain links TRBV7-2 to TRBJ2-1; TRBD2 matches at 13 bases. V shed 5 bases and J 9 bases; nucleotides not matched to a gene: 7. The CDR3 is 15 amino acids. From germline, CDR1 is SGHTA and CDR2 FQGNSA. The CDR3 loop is CASSTRTSGSAEQFF. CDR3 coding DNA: TGTGCCAGCAGCACCCGGACTAGCGGGAGCGCTGAGCAGTTCTTC.

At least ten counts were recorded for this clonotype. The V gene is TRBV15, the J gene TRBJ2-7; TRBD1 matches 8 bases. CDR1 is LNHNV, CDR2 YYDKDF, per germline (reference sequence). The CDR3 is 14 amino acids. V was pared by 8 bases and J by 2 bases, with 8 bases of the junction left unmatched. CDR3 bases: TGTGCCACCTCCCCGGACAGGGCTACCTACGAGCAGTACTTC. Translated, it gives CATSPDRATYEQYF.

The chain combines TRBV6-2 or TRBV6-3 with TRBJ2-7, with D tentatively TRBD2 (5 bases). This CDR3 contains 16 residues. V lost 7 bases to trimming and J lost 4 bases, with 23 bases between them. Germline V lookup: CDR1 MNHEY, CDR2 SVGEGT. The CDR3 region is CASNALAGHPGYEQYF. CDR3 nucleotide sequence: TGTGCCAGCAATGCTTTGGCAGGCCATCCGGGGTACGAGCAGTACTTC.

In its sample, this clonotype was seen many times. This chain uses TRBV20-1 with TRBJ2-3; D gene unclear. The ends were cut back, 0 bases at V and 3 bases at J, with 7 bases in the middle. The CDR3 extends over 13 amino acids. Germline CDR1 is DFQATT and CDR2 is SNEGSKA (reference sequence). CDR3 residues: CSAREGVTDTQYF. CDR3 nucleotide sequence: TGCAGTGCTAGAGAAGGTGTAACAGATACGCAGTATTTT.

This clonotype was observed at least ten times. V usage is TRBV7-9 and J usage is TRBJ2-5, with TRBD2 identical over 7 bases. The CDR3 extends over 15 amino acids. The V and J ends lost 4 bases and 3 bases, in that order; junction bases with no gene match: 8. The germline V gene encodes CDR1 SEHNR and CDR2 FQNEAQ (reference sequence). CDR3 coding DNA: TGTGCCAGCAGCTGGGAGGGTAGTGGGGAAGAGACCCAGTACTTC. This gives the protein CASSWEGSGEETQYF.

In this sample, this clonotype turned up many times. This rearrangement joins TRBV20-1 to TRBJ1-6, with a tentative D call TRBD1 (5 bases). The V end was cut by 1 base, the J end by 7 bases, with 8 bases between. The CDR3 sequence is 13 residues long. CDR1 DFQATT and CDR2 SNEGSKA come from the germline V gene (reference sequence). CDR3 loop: CSARGGGNSPLHF. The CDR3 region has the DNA TGCAGTGCTAGAGGGGGCGGAAATTCACCCCTCCACTTT.

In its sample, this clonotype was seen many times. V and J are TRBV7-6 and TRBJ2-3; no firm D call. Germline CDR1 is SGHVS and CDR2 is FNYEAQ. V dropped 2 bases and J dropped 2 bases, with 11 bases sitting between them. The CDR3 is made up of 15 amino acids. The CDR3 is CASSLSRTPTDTQYF. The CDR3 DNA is TGTGCCAGCAGCTTATCCAGGACCCCCACAGATACGCAGTATTTT.

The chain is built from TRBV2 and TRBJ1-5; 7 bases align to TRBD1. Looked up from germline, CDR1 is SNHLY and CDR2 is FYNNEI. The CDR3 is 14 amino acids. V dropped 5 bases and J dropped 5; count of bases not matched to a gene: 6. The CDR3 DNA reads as TGTGCCAGCAGTTACCAGGGGGGGCATCAGCCCCAGCATTTT. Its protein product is CASSYQGGHQPQHF.

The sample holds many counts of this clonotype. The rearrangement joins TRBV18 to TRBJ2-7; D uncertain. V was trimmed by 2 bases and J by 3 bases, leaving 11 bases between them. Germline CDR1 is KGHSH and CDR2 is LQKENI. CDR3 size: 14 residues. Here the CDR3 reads CASSPESLGYEQYF. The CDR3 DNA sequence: TGTGCCAGCTCACCAGAGTCCCTCGGCTACGAGCAGTACTTC.

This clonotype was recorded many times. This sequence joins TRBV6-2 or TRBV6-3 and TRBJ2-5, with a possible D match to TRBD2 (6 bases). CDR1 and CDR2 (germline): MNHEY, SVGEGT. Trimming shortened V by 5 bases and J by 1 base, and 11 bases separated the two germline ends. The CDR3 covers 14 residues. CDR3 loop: CASSPRDFQETQYF. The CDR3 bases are TGTGCCAGCAGTCCTCGGGACTTCCAAGAGACCCAGTACTTC.

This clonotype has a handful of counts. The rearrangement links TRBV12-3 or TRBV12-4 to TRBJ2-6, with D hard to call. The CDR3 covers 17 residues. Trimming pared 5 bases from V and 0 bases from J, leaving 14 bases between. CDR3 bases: TGTGCCAGCAGTCTTGTGCAGGCGTACTCTGGGGCCAACGTCCTGACTTTC. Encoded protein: CASSLVQAYSGANVLTF.

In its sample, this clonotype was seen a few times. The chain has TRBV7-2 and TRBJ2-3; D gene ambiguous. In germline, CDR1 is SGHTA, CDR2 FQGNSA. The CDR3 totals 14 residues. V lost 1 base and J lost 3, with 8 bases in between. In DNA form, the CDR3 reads TGTGCCAGCAGCTTAGAGGTGCGGACAGATACGCAGTATTTT. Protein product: CASSLEVRTDTQYF.

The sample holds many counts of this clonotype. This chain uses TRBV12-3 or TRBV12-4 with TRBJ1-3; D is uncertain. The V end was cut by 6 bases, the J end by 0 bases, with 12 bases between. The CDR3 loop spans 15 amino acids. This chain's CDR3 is CASRLQRLSGNTIYF. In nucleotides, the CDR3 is TGTGCCAGCAGACTACAGAGGCTCTCTGGAAACACCATATATTTT.

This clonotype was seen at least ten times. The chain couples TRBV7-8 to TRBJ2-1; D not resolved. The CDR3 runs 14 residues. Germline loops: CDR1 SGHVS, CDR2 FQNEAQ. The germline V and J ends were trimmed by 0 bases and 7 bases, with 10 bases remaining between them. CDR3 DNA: TGTGCCAGCAGCTTAGCAGGGCAGATGAATGAGCAGTTCTTC. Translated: CASSLAGQMNEQFF.

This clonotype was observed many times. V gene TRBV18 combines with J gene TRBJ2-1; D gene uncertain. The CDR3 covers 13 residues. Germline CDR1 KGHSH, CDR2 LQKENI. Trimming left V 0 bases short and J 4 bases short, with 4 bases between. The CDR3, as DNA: TGTGCCAGCTCACCACCCAATTACAATGAGCAGTTCTTC. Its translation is CASSPPNYNEQFF.

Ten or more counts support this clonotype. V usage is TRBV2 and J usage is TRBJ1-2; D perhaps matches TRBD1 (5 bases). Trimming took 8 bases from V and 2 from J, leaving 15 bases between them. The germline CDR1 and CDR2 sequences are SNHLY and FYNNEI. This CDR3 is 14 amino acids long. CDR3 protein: CASPDSPGNYGYTF. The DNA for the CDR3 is TGTGCCAGCCCCGACAGCCCCGGAAACTATGGCTACACCTTC.

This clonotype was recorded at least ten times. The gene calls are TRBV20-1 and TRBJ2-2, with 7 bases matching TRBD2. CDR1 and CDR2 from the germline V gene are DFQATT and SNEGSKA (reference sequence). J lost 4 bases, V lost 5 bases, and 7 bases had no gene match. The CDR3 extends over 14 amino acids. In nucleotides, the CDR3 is TGCAGTGCTGCAAGCGGGGTAATCACCGGGGAGCTGTTTTTT. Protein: CSAASGVITGELFF.

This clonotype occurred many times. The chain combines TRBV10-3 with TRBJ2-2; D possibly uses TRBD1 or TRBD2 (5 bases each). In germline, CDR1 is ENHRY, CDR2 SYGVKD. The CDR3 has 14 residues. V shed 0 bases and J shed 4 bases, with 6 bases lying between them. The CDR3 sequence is CAISESRGTGELFF. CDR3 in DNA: TGTGCCATCAGTGAGTCGAGGGGCACCGGGGAGCTGTTTTTT.

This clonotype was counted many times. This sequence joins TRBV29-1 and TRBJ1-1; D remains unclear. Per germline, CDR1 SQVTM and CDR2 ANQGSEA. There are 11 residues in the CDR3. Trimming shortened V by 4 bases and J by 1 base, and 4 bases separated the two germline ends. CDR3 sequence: CSVATNTEAFF. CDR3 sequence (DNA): TGCAGCGTTGCTACGAACACTGAAGCTTTCTTT.

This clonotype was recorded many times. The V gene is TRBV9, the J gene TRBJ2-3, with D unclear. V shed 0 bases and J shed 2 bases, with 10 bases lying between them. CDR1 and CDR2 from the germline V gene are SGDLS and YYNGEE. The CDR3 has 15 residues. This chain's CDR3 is CASSVESYYTDTQYF. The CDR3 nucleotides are TGTGCCAGCAGCGTAGAGAGTTACTACACAGATACGCAGTATTTT. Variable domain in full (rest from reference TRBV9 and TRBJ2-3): DSGVTQTPKHLITATGQRVTLRCSPRSGDLSVYWYQQSLDQGLQFLIQYYNGEERAKGNILERFSAQQFPDLHSELNLSSLELGDSALYFCASSVESYYTDTQYFGPGTRLTVL.

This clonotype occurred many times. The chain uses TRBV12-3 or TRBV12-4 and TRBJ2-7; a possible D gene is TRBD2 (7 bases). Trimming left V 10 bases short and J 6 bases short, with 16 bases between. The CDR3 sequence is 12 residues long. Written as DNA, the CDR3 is TGTGCCACCGTACGCGGGGGCGGCGAGCAGTACTTC. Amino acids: CATVRGGGEQYF.

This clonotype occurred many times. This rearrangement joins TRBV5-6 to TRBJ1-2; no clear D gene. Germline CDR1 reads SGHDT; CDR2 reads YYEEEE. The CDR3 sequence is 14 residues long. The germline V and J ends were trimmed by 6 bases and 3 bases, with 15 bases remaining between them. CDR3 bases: TGTGCCAGCACCCTGGGTTTAAGCGACTATGGCTACACCTTC. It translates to CASTLGLSDYGYTF.